One sample yielded the 13 T cell receptor beta chains listed below, sequenced in a study of T cells in women clearing cervical HPV infection. Sequencing was performed with immunoSEQ multiplex PCR; in TCRdb, only in-frame clones are kept and a portion is missing. This listing includes 30,000 to 45,000 clones. The sample consisted of blood buffy coat. These receptors were obtained from a woman between 18 and 75 years old with a cervical HPV16 infection that either progressed to CIN3+ or cleared (not recorded which).

Partial CDR3 DNA: TGTGCCAGCTCACCGAGACAGGGGACGCTCTACAATTATGGC. Translated: CASSPRQGTLYNYG. The full-length CDR3 reads as CASSPRQGTLYNYGYTF. The chain carries TRBV18 and TRBJ1-2; 8 bases are shared with TRBD1. The read halts 3 residues ahead of the CDR3 end, with the missing end drawn from the germline J gene. Germline assignment: CDR1 KGHSH and CDR2 LQKENI. The V gene end was trimmed by 3 bases and the J gene end by 5 bases; junction bases not matched to a gene: 14. CDR3 length: 17 amino acids.

Points on this clone: The DNA ends 3 residues before the CDR3 does, and the rest of the CDR3 is filled in from the germline J gene. The chain is built from TRBV5-1 and TRBJ2-2; 11 bases align to TRBD2. Germline trimming cut 5 bases from V and 7 bases from J; bases unmatched to any gene: 13. Germline V gene lookup returns CDR1 SGHRS and CDR2 YFSETQ. The CDR3 covers 17 residues. The CDR3 sequence is CASRLGLAGPSGGELFF. The sequenced CDR3 bases are TGCGCCAGCAGATTAGGACTAGCGGGCCCGTCGGGCGGGGAG.

Concerning this clone itself: The read comes to an end 3 residues before the CDR3 does, leaving the germline J gene to fill in the end. V and J are TRBV6-1 and TRBJ1-2; D is ambiguous. V shed 4 bases and J shed 4 bases, with 16 bases lying between them. Germline values: CDR1 MNHNS, CDR2 SASEGT. The CDR3 covers 15 residues. Here the CDR3 reads CASSVRPSSVYGYTF. The CDR3 DNA, read in part, is TGTGCCAGCAGTGTCCGTCCGTCCTCGGTCTATGGC.

The sequenced part of the CDR3 DNA is TGTGCCAGCAGCTTCGGCGGATTGAACTACGAG. This translates into CASSFGGLNYE. From start to end, the CDR3 is CASSFGGLNYEQYF. The rearrangement joins TRBV7-9 to TRBJ2-7; D is ambiguous. The CDR3 end is not reached by the read, which stops 3 residues before it; the germline J gene fills it in. The CDR3 totals 14 residues. V lost 3 bases and J lost 3, with 12 bases in between. The germline gives CDR1 SEHNR, CDR2 FQNEAQ (reference sequence).

A remark on this clone: The sequence runs out 3 residues before the end of the CDR3; the remainder is reconstructed from the germline J gene. The rearrangement links TRBV13 to TRBJ1-1; 9 nucleotides match TRBD1. The length of the CDR3 is 16 residues. Germline CDR1 and CDR2: PRHDT and FYEKMQ (reference sequence). With V trimmed by 5 bases and J by 3 bases, 10 bases remained unmatched. The CDR3: CASSDRTGAEDTEAFF. The CDR3 DNA, read in part, is TGTGCCAGCAGCGATCGGACAGGGGCAGAGGACACTGAA.

Details on this clone: The sequence runs out 3 residues before the end of the CDR3; the remainder is reconstructed from the germline J gene. This chain joins TRBV7-6 and TRBJ2-5, with 11 bases lining up with TRBD1. Germline-derived CDR1 and CDR2 are SGHVS and FNYEAQ. The CDR3 is 15 amino acids. After removal of 5 bases from V and 7 bases from J, the junction contained 9 bases not matched to a gene. CDR3 amino acids: CASSHPDRGHGTQYF. The sequenced part of the CDR3 DNA is TGTGCCAGCAGCCACCCGGACAGGGGGCATGGGACC.

Regarding this clone: The read ends 3 residues early relative to the CDR3; the germline J gene fills the gap. The rearrangement joins TRBV5-1 to TRBJ2-2, with D possibly matching TRBD2 (6 bases). The CDR3 is 15 amino acids. V dropped 1 base and J dropped 1 base, with 8 bases sitting between them. CDR1 and CDR2 from the germline V gene are SGHRS and YFSETQ. The CDR3 protein is CASSLMGGNTGELFF. The sequenced CDR3 bases are TGCGCCAGCAGCTTGATGGGGGGGAACACCGGGGAG.

As to this clone: The read comes to an end 3 residues before the CDR3 does, leaving the germline J gene to fill in the end. This chain links TRBV19 with TRBJ1-2, with TRBD1 matching over 9 bases. The CDR3 runs 14 residues. The germline CDR1 and CDR2 sequences are LNHDA and SQIVND (reference sequence). Incomplete CDR3 DNA: TGTGCCAGTACCTCCGGGACAGGGTGGCACGAC. Its protein product is CASTSGTGWHD. The CDR3 in full is CASTSGTGWHDYTF.

In regard to this clone: The missing CDR3 end, 3 residues past where the read stops, is filled in from the germline J gene. The chain uses TRBV5-1 and TRBJ2-1; 8 bases are shared with TRBD2. The CDR3 length is 17 residues. The germline V gene encodes CDR1 SGHRS and CDR2 YFSETQ. V trimming: 2 bases; J trimming: 7 bases; junction bases outside the gene matches: 14. The DNA read from the CDR3 is TGCGCCAGCAGCTTATCTGGACTAAGCGGGAGTAGGAATGAG. Its protein product is CASSLSGLSGSRNE. The whole CDR3 is CASSLSGLSGSRNEQFF.

About this clone: The read finishes 3 residues shy of the CDR3 end, and the germline J gene is used to complete it. The rearrangement joins TRBV12-3 or TRBV12-4 to TRBJ2-2; perhaps TRBD2 as D (7 bases). V was pared by 4 bases and J by 7 bases, with 10 bases between. This CDR3 comprises 13 residues. The CDR3 protein is CASSSGGRGELFF. CDR3 DNA (partial): TGTGCCAGCAGTTCCGGGGGGCGCGGGGAG.

Note on this clone: The DNA ends 3 residues before the CDR3 does, and the rest of the CDR3 is filled in from the germline J gene. The chain uses TRBV7-6 and TRBJ1-2, with D maybe TRBD1 (5 bases). Germline CDR1 SGHVS, CDR2 FNYEAQ. CDR3 length: 15 residues. The CDR3 is CASSLSGAYGNDYTF. Partial CDR3 DNA: TGTGCCAGCAGCTTAAGTGGGGCTTATGGGAATGAC.

CDR3 sequence: CASSLDLRQETQYF. The CDR3 bases that were read are TGTGCCAGCAGCTTAGACCTGCGACAAGAGACC. The rearrangement joins TRBV7-7 to TRBJ2-5; D not resolved. The read ends 3 residues early relative to the CDR3; the germline J gene fills the gap. In germline, CDR1 is SSHAT, CDR2 FNYEAQ (reference sequence). The CDR3 totals 14 residues. The V end was cut by 1 base, the J end by 2 bases, with 8 bases between.

With respect to this clone: With the read ending 3 residues before the CDR3 end, the germline J gene is used to fill in that end. The V call is TRBV9, the J call TRBJ2-3, with TRBD2 matching 10 bases. Germline V gene data show CDR1 as SGDLS and CDR2 as YYNGEE. CDR3 length: 15 residues. Germline trimming cut 4 bases from V and 3 bases from J; bases unmatched to any gene: 5. The CDR3 loop reads CASSPTSGLTDTQYF. CDR3 DNA, as far as it was read: TGTGCCAGCAGCCCGACTAGCGGGCTGACAGATACG. The variable domain in full, completed from reference TRBV9 and TRBJ2-3, reads DSGVTQTPKHLITATGQRVTLRCSPRSGDLSVYWYQQSLDQGLQFLIQYYNGEERAKGNILERFSAQQFPDLHSELNLSSLELGDSALYFCASSPTSGLTDTQYFGPGTRLTVL.